The 5 T cell receptor beta chains below were found in one sample sequenced in a study of blood T cell repertoires in COVID-19. The table came from immunoSEQ multiplex PCR; TCRdb's copy has only in-frame clones and leaves some out. The repertoire holds about 380,000 clones, around 85% seen once, with under 4% in the top ten. Sample: peripheral blood. These TCRs come from a woman aged 18-30 years with acute or convalescent COVID-19.

The CDR3 DNA reads as TGTGCCAGCAGCTATGACAGGGGTGCTCAGCCCCAGCATTTT. Amino acids: CASSYDRGAQPQHF. This rearrangement joins TRBV27 to TRBJ1-5; 8 nucleotides agree with TRBD1. V shed 6 bases and J 6 bases; nucleotides not matched to a gene: 7. CDR3 length: 14 amino acids. From germline, CDR1 is MNHEY and CDR2 SMNVEV (reference sequence).

DNA of the CDR3: TGTGCCAGTAGTATACAGTATGGCTACACCTTC. The encoded protein is CASSIQYGYTF. V usage is TRBV19 and J usage is TRBJ1-2; no firm D call. This CDR3 spans 11 amino acids. The V end lost 2 bases, the J end lost 5 bases, and 3 bases lay between the germline ends. Germline values: CDR1 LNHDA, CDR2 SQIVND (reference sequence).

In DNA, the CDR3 is TGTGCCACCAGTGACTCCTTTTCGGAGGGGAGAACCACCGGGGAGCTGTTTTTT. Translated: CATSDSFSEGRTTGELFF. The chain employs TRBV24-1 and TRBJ2-2; maybe TRBD2 (6 bases). CDR1 is KGHDR and CDR2 is SFDVKD in the germline V gene. V dropped 4 bases and J dropped 4 bases, with 21 bases sitting between them. CDR3 length equals 18 residues.

The V and J genes are TRBV5-4 and TRBJ2-4; maybe TRBD1 (5 bases). Germline V lookup: CDR1 SGHNT, CDR2 YYREEE (reference sequence). The CDR3 sequence is 12 residues long. V was cut by 4 bases and J by 9 bases, with 11 bases left in between. DNA of the CDR3: TGTGCCAGCAGCAAAGCAGGGCGCATTCAGTACTTC. Its protein product is CASSKAGRIQYF.

The chain recombines TRBV29-1 with TRBJ1-1; tentative D call: TRBD1 (6 bases). Germline CDR1 and CDR2: SQVTM and ANQGSEA. This CDR3 is built from 11 residues. V was trimmed by 5 bases and J by 5 bases, leaving 9 bases between them. DNA of the CDR3: TGCAGCGTTCGCAGGGGAACTGAAGCTTTCTTT. Translated: CSVRRGTEAFF.